This TCR beta chain was recovered during a study of human T cells and chemical hapten exposure. As for the study in general: The study traced per-sample TCR yield variation mainly to small differences in pooled library volumes.

The study used a library that attached unique molecular identifiers to individual cDNA molecules. A single record per CDR3 protein comes from TCRdb applying MiXCR to the 5' RACE reads. Of 110,000 or so distinct CDR3 sequences in the sample, 19% are singletons; the top ten hold approximately 2.6%. Findings of the study overall: Once DPC sensitization occurred, TCRs above 1 in 1000 frequency showed no change.

This clonotype came up a few times. What it binds is unknown. Whole blood that had not been fractionated was the source of extracted total RNA. The CDR3 is 16 amino acids. V lost 6 bases and J lost 5, with 22 bases in between. Germline CDR1 and CDR2: KGHSH and LQKENI. The receptor's source is a human donor in good health. The V and J genes are TRBV18 and TRBJ1-2, with a tentative D call TRBD1 (5 bases). CDR3 loop: CASSPSRQGERYGYTF. CDR3 sequence (DNA): TGTGCCAGCTCCCCGTCGCGCCAGGGTGAGCGGTATGGCTACACCTTC.